This is a list of T cell receptor beta chains from one sample in a study of T cells in tumors after PD-1 blockade. Generated by immunoSEQ multiplex PCR, the TCRdb table keeps only in-frame clones and is missing some. The sample records about 25,000 clones, roughly 80% being singletons. Material: PBMCs, obtained after anti-PD-1 treatment. Receptors originate from a human donor with basal cell carcinoma. Each CDR3 is given with its conserved first and last residue. D genes are given only for firm matches. Some rows mark clone size as missing; the rest say once, few, many or name a class of expanded clone.

v_gene: TRBV11-3
d_gene: .
j_gene: TRBJ1-4
abundance: .
CDR3aa: CASSLTGVPEKLFF
CDR3nt: TGTGCCAGCAGCTTAACGGGGGTCCCGGAAAAACTGTTTTTT

v_gene: TRBV10-2
d_gene: .
j_gene: TRBJ2-7
abundance: .
CDR3aa: CASSARTTYEQYF
CDR3nt: TGCGCCAGCAGTGCCAGGACTACCTACGAGCAGTACTTC

v_gene: TRBV5-6
d_gene: .
j_gene: TRBJ1-1
abundance: once
CDR3aa: CASSLSEIHYTEAFF
CDR3nt: TGTGCCAGCAGCTTATCGGAAATCCATTACACTGAAGCTTTCTTT

v_gene: TRBV6-2/TRBV6-3
d_gene: .
j_gene: TRBJ2-1
abundance: .
CDR3aa: CASSPQGGEQFF
CDR3nt: TGTGCCAGCAGCCCCCAGGGGGGTGAGCAGTTCTTC

v_gene: TRBV19
d_gene: .
j_gene: TRBJ1-6
abundance: .
CDR3aa: CASRPDRIPNSPLHF
CDR3nt: TGTGCCAGTAGGCCTGACAGGATTCCGAATTCACCCCTCCACTTT

v_gene: TRBV7-9
d_gene: .
j_gene: TRBJ2-3
abundance: .
CDR3aa: CASSLEVGIGSDTQYF
CDR3nt: TGTGCCAGCAGCTTAGAAGTAGGCATAGGGTCAGATACGCAGTATTTT

v_gene: TRBV24-1
d_gene: .
j_gene: TRBJ2-3
abundance: .
CDR3aa: CATSDPPRAGGTDTQYF
CDR3nt: TGTGCCACCAGTGATCCCCCTCGGGCGGGCGGGACAGATACGCAGTATTTT

v_gene: TRBV4-2
d_gene: .
j_gene: TRBJ2-2
abundance: .
CDR3aa: CASSQGDGNTGELFF
CDR3nt: TGTGCCAGCAGCCAAGGGGACGGTAACACCGGGGAGCTGTTTTTT

v_gene: TRBV19
d_gene: TRBD1
j_gene: TRBJ2-5
abundance: .
CDR3aa: CASSTTGGGETQYF
CDR3nt: TGTGCCAGTAGTACCACAGGGGGCGGAGAGACCCAGTACTTC

v_gene: TRBV21-1
d_gene: .
j_gene: TRBJ2-3
abundance: once
CDR3aa: CASSPRNLPRASGGADTQYF
CDR3nt: TGTGCCAGCAGCCCTCGTAACCTTCCGAGGGCTAGCGGGGGAGCAGATACGCAGTATTTT

v_gene: TRBV5-5
d_gene: .
j_gene: TRBJ2-1
abundance: .
CDR3aa: CASSHMGWNEQFF
CDR3nt: TGTGCCAGCAGCCACATGGGGTGGAATGAGCAGTTCTTC

v_gene: TRBV12-3/TRBV12-4
d_gene: .
j_gene: TRBJ1-6
abundance: .
CDR3aa: CASSLRDSPLHF
CDR3nt: TGTGCCAGCAGTTTGAGGGATTCACCCCTCCACTTT

v_gene: TRBV5-1
d_gene: .
j_gene: TRBJ1-1
abundance: .
CDR3aa: CASSLTGTTEAFF
CDR3nt: TGCGCCAGCAGTTTAACCGGGACGACTGAAGCTTTCTTT

v_gene: TRBV7-9
d_gene: TRBD2
j_gene: TRBJ2-7
abundance: once
CDR3aa: CASSLLGGGAVNEQYF
CDR3nt: TGTGCCAGCAGCTTACTCGGCGGGGGGGCCGTAAACGAGCAGTACTTC

v_gene: TRBV21-1
d_gene: .
j_gene: TRBJ2-2
abundance: .
CDR3aa: CASSGPNTGELFF
CDR3nt: TGTGCCAGCAGCGGACCGAACACCGGGGAGCTGTTTTTT

v_gene: TRBV2
d_gene: TRBD2
j_gene: TRBJ2-5
abundance: .
CDR3aa: CASKDASGGKETQYF
CDR3nt: TGTGCCAGCAAGGACGCTAGCGGGGGGAAAGAGACCCAGTACTTC

v_gene: TRBV5-1
d_gene: TRBD1
j_gene: TRBJ2-2
abundance: .
CDR3aa: CASSPQGTGVTGELFF
CDR3nt: TGCGCCAGCAGCCCGCAAGGGACAGGGGTAACCGGGGAGCTGTTTTTT